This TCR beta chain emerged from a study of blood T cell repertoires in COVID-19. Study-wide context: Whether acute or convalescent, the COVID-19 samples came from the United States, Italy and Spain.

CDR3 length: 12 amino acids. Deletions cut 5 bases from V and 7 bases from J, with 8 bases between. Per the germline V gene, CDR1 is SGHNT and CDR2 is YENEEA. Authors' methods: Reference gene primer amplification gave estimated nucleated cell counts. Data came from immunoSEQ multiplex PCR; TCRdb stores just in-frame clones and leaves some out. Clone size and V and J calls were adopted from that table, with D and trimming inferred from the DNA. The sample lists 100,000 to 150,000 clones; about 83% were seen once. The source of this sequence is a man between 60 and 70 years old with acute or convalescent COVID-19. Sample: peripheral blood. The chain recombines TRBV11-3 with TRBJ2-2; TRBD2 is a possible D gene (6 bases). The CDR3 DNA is TGTGCCAGCAGCCGGGGAGGCGGGGAGCTGTTTTTT. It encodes CASSRGGGELFF.